Here is one T cell receptor (beta chain) with its context. Generated by immunoSEQ multiplex PCR, the TCRdb table keeps only in-frame clones and is missing some. The sample lists 50,000 to 65,000 clones, approximately 84% occurring once. Germline lookup yields CDR1 MNHEY and CDR2 SVGEGT. The length of the CDR3 is 13 residues. Between the trimmed V and J ends, which lost 2 bases and 3 bases, there was a span of 7 bases. Those enrolled in Seattle joined during active infection and were followed longitudinally afterward. The data originate from a study of blood T cell repertoires in COVID-19. Study-level information: There were acute and convalescent COVID-19 samples, and they came from the United States, Italy and Spain.

The chain has TRBV6-2 or TRBV6-3 and TRBJ1-2; the D is unclear. This TCR derives from a man in his 60s with COVID-19, enrolled during active disease. Material: peripheral blood. For the CDR3, the DNA is TGTGCCAGCAGTTACGGCCGGGACTATGGCTACACCTTC. Its translation: CASSYGRDYGYTF.